Listed here are 5 T cell receptor beta chains from one sample, sequenced in a study of vaccination effects on CD4 cells after COVID-19. These TCRs' antigens remain unknown. Antigen-specific CD4+ T cells expanded by the ViraFEST assay with viral peptide pools were then sequenced. After less than twelve days in culture, the CD4+ T cells were isolated. Either the mRNA-1273 or the BNT162b2 vaccine was given to participants as two doses. The data were produced by immunoSEQ multiplex PCR, yet TCRdb's version contains in-frame clones alone and is incomplete. The table lists tens of thousands of clones, roughly two thirds of them singletons. This sample comprised CD4+ T cells from PBMCs cultured with HCoV-229E spike peptides, obtained after COVID-19 vaccination. The receptors were gathered from a human donor who received a COVID-19 vaccine.

This sequence joins TRBV29-1 and TRBJ2-5; weak D call: TRBD1 (8 bases). The V gene's germline CDR1 is SQVTM and CDR2 ANQGSEA. V was shortened by 6 bases and J by 0 bases, with 11 bases between the two germline ends. This CDR3 contains 13 residues. The CDR3 spells CSVQGGYQETQYF. For the CDR3, the DNA is TGCAGCGTACAGGGGGGGTACCAAGAGACCCAGTACTTC.

This sequence joins TRBV10-3 and TRBJ2-2, with 7 nucleotides matching TRBD2. Germline V gene sequence: CDR1 ENHRY, CDR2 SYGVKD. The CDR3 loop spans 12 amino acids. The V and J ends lost 7 bases and 7 bases, in that order; junction bases with no gene match: 3. CDR3 DNA: TGTGCCATCACCGGGGGGATCGGGGAGCTGTTTTTT. Its translation is CAITGGIGELFF.

The chain combines TRBV6-5 with TRBJ1-2; weak D call: TRBD1 (5 bases). Looked up from germline, CDR1 is MNHEY and CDR2 is SVGAGI. The CDR3 is made up of 13 amino acids. V was pared by 6 bases and J by 4 bases, with 12 bases between. The CDR3 sequence is CASSPGLVYGYTF. The DNA for the CDR3 is TGTGCCAGCAGCCCGGGACTCGTCTATGGCTACACCTTC.

The V and J genes are TRBV6-1 and TRBJ1-2; D gene ambiguous. The germline gives CDR1 MNHNS, CDR2 SASEGT. Deletions cut 5 bases from V and 0 bases from J, with 7 bases between. This CDR3 spans 13 amino acids. This CDR3 is CASSLKTNYGYTF. Written as DNA, the CDR3 is TGTGCCAGCAGTTTGAAGACTAACTATGGCTACACCTTC.

The chain employs TRBV24-1 and TRBJ2-2, with TRBD2 matching 8 bases. This CDR3 spans 17 amino acids. The germline gives CDR1 KGHDR, CDR2 SFDVKD. J was trimmed by 7 bases and V by 3 bases; bases with no gene match: 12. CDR3 coding DNA: TGTGCCACCAGTGATCCTTTTTTTTCGGGAGGGCGCGGGGAGCTGTTTTTT. Translating gives CATSDPFFSGGRGELFF.